What follows is one T cell receptor beta chain and its context. Its matching antigen is unknown. The junction departs from germline at one end; a sequencing error may be responsible. These data come from a study of cytomegalovirus exposure and HLA in healthy donors. Study-wide points: Confirmation in vitro established that three CMV-associated chains were specific for CMV antigens.

PCR was performed using 60 Vbeta and 13 Jbeta primers. Produced via immunoSEQ multiplex PCR; TCRdb's table is partial and in-frame only. Of 200,000 or so clones in the sample, less than 90% were seen once. The sequenced sample consisted of PBMCs. This receptor was taken from a girl less than two years old in good health and CMV-seronegative.

Here the CDR3 reads CSSSPARLGYEQYF. CDR3 DNA sequence: TGTTCCAGCAGCCCCGCCCGACTTGGCTACGAGCAGTACTTC. This chain connects TRBV7-9 to TRBJ2-7; D gene uncertain. The CDR3 totals 14 residues. Germline CDR1 and CDR2: SEHNR and FQNEAQ (reference sequence).